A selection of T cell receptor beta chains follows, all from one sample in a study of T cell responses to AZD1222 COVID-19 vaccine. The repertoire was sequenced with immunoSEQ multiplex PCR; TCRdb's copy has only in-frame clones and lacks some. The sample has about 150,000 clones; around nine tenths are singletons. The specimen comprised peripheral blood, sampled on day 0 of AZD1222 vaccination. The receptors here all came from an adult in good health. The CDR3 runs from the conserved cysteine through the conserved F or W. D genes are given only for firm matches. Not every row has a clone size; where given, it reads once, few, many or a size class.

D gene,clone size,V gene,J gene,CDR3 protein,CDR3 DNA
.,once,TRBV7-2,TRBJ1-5,CASSLGWSERFNQPQHF,TGTGCCAGCAGCTTAGGATGGTCAGAGAGATTCAATCAGCCCCAGCATTTT
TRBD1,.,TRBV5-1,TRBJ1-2,CASSSGQGAFHGYTF,TGCGCCAGCAGCTCGGGACAGGGGGCATTCCATGGCTACACCTTC
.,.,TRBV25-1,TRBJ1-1,CASSEWEGTTNTEAFF,TGTGCCAGCAGTGAATGGGAGGGAACTACGAACACTGAAGCTTTCTTT
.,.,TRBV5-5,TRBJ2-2,CASSSSGTLNTGELFF,TGTGCCAGCAGCTCCTCCGGGACACTGAACACCGGGGAGCTGTTTTTT
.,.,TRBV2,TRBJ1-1,CASSDMRQLNTEAFF,TGTGCCAGCAGTGATATGAGACAGCTGAACACTGAAGCTTTCTTT
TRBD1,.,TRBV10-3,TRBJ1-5,CAITWDSAQPQHF,TGTGCCATCACTTGGGACAGTGCTCAGCCCCAGCATTTT
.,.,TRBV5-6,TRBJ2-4,CASSLAGGKNIQYF,TGTGCCAGCAGCTTGGCCGGGGGCAAGAACATTCAGTACTTC
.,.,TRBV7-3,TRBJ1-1,CASSRTANTEAFF,TGTGCCAGCAGCCGGACAGCGAACACTGAAGCTTTCTTT
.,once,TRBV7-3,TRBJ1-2,CASSLGGDRYGYTF,TGTGCCAGCAGCTTAGGCGGGGATCGCTATGGCTACACCTTC
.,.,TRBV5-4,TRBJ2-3,CASSTGRTDTQYF,TGTGCCAGCAGCACAGGAAGAACAGATACGCAGTATTTT
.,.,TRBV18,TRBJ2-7,CASSPPPRDEQYF,TGTGCCAGCTCACCCCCACCCCGAGACGAGCAGTACTTC
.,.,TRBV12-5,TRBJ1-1,CASGLAGNTEAFF,TGTGCTAGTGGCCTGGCGGGGAACACTGAAGCTTTCTTT
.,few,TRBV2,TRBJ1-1,CASREDSNTEAFF,TGTGCCAGCAGGGAGGACAGTAACACTGAAGCTTTCTTT